This paragraph reports one T cell receptor (beta chain). The antigen it binds to is not known. It has no much larger one-base neighbor in the sample; base qualities were not kept. The sample comes from a study of T cell repertoires in urothelial bladder cancer (dated by TCRdb to between 2019 and 2020). Concerning the study at large: Clinical stages of the approximately twelve resected lesions were three cT0, three cTa, three cT1 and three cT2 or greater. Approximately eleven resected bladder lesions, consisting of urothelial carcinoma (UC+) and benign (UC-) specimens, were examined. TCR repertoire clonality in bladder tumors was compared with TCR repertoire clonality in benign bladder inflammation. Twelve patients who had bladder lesions and were undergoing transurethral resection were prospectively identified. Study-level results and caveats: A single T-cell clone reached up to about 17% of infiltrating lymphocytes in carcinoma specimens, compared with 1.5% to 2% in benign specimens. Carcinoma specimens had a median tumor infiltrating lymphocyte percentage of roughly 2.1%, while benign specimens had a median of approximately 12%. Urothelial carcinoma specimens contained fewer T cells than benign specimens, with a median of around 5,600 versus 24,000.

The TCR beta chain CDR3 region was sequenced with the immunoSEQ assay. The authors' analysis ran thus. For every specimen, the T-cell fraction, clonal dominance and maximum TCR clone frequency were calculated. TCRdb holds this immuneACCESS table with in-frame rearrangements only. Some clones are missing; in checked studies, unresolved V genes explain under half, and the rest has no known cause. That table supplies the V and J calls and clone size; D and trimming were determined from the DNA. The sample table holds roughly 11,000 clones, of which 68% were seen once. The ten largest account for 6.5% to 8.5% of the sample. Benign (UC-) specimens were resected bladder lesions without urothelial carcinoma. Specimens of bladder lesions were obtained during transurethral resection and kept at -80C. DNA was extracted from bladder specimens collected at transurethral resection. Sequencing used tumor-infiltrating cells from bladder cancer. This sequence was found in a human donor with a benign inflammatory bladder lesion.

The DNA sequence is given as TGCGCCAGCAGCTTTACCGGGACAGTAATACGGTATGGCTACACCTTC. It translates as CASSFTGTVIRYGYTF. The V and J segments used are TRBV5-1 and TRBJ1-2; 7 junctional bases match TRBD1. Taken from cysteine to phenylalanine, the CDR3 has 16 residues. CDR3 DNA is the only sequence kept; it has 48 bases, read in frame from the first base. V loses 2 bases at its end and J loses 5 bases; junction bases beyond the gene matches: 12. The germline V gene yields SGHRS for CDR1 and YFSETQ for CDR2.